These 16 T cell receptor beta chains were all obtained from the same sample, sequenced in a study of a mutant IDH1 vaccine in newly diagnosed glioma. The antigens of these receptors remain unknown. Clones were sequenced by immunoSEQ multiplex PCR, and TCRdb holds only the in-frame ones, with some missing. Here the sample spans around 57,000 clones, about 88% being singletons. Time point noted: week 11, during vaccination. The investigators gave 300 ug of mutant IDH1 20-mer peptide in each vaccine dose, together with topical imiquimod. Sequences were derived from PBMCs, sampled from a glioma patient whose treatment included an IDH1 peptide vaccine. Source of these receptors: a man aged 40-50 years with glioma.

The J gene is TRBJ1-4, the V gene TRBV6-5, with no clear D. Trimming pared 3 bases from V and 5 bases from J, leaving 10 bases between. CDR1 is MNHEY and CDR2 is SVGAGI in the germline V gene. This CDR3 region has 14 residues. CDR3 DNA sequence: TGTGCCAGCAGTTATACCAGGAAAAATGAAAAACTGTTTTTT. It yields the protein CASSYTRKNEKLFF.

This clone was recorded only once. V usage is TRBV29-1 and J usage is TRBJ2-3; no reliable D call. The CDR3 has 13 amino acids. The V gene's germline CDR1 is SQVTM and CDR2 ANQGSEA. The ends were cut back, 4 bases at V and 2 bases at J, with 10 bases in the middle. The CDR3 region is CSVGLGYTDTQYF. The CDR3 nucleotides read TGCAGCGTTGGCCTAGGGTACACAGATACGCAGTATTTT.

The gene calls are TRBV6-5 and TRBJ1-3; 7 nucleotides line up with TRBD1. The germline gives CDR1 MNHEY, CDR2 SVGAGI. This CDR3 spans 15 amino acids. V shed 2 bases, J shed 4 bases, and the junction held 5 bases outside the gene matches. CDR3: CASSYGTDKGNTIYF. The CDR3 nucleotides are TGTGCCAGCAGTTACGGGACAGACAAAGGAAACACCATATATTTT.

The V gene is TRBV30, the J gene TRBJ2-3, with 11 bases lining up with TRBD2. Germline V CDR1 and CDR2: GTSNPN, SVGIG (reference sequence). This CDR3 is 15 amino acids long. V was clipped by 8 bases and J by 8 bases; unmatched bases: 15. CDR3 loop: CAHTATTSGGGTQYF. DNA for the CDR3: TGTGCCCACACCGCGACTACTAGCGGGGGAGGTACGCAGTATTTT.

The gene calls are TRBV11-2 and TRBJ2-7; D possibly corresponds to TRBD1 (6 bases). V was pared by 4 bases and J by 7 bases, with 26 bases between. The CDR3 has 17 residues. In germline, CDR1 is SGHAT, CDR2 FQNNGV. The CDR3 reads CASSSGTSVLGLREQYV. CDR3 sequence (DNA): TGTGCCAGCAGCTCAGGGACATCTGTCTTAGGGCTTCGGGAGCAGTACGTC.

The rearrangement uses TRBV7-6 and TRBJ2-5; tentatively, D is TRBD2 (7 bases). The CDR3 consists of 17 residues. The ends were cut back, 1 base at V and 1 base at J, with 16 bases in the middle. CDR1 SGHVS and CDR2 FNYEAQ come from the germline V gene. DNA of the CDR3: TGTGCCAGCAGCTTAGTTGTCGGAGGGGGGGTCCAAGAGACCCAGTACTTC. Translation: CASSLVVGGGVQETQYF.

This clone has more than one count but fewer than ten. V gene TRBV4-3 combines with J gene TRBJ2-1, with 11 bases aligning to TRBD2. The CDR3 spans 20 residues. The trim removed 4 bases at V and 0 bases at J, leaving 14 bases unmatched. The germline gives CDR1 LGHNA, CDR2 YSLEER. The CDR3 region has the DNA TGCGCCAGCAGCCCCGAAGCAACTAGCGGGAGAAAGGGCTCCTACAATGAGCAGTTCTTC. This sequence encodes CASSPEATSGRKGSYNEQFF.

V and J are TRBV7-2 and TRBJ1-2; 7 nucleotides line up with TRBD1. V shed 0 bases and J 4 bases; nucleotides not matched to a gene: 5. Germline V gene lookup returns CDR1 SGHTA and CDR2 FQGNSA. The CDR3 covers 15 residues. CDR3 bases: TGTGCCAGCAGCTTAGCGGAGGGGGCGGCCTATGGCTACACCTTC. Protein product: CASSLAEGAAYGYTF.

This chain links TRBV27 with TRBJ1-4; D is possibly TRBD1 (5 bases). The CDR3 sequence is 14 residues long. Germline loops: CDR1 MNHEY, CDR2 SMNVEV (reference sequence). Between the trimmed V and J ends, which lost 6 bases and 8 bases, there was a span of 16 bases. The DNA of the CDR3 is TGTGCCAGCAGGCGATCGGGCGGGGGAGAAAAACTGTTTTTT. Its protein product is CASRRSGGGEKLFF.

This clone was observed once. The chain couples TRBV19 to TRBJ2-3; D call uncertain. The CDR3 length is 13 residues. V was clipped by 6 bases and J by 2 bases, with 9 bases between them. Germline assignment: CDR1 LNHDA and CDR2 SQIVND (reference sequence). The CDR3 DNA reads TGTGCCAGTAGCGTTGAATTCACAGATACGCAGTATTTT. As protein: CASSVEFTDTQYF.

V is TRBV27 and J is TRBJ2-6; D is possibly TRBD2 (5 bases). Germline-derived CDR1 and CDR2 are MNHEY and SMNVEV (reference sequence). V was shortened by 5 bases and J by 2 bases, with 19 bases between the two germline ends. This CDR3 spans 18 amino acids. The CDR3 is CASSPSRGSSAGANVLTF. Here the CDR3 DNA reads TGTGCCAGCAGTCCGTCTCGGGGATCTTCGGCTGGGGCCAACGTCCTGACTTTC. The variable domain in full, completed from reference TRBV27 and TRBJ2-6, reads EAQVTQNPRYLITVTGKKLTVTCSQNMNHEYMSWYRQDPGLGLRQIYYSMNVEVTDKGDVPEGYKVSRKEKRNFPLILESPSPNQTSLYFCASSPSRGSSAGANVLTFGAGSRLTVL.

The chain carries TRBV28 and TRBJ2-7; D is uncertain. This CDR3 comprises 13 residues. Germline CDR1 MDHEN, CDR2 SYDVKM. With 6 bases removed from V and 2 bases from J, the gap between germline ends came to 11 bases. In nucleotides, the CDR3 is TGTGCCAGCAGACCCTCGGCGGCCTACGAGCAGTACGTC. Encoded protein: CASRPSAAYEQYV.

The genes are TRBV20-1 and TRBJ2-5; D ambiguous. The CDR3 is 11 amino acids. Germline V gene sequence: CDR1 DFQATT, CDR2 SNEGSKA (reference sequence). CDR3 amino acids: CTPRYQETQYF. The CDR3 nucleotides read TGCACCCCTCGGTACCAAGAGACCCAGTACTTC.

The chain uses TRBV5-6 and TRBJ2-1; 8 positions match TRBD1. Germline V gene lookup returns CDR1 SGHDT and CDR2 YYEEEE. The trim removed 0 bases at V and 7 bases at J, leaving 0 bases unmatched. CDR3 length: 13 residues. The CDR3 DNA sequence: TGTGCCAGCAGCTTGGACAGGGGGAATGAGCAGTTCTTC. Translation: CASSLDRGNEQFF.

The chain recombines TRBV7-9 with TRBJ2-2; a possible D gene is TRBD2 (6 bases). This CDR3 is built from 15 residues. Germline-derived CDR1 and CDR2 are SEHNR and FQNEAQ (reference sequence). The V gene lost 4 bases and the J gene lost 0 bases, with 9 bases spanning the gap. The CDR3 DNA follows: TGTGCCAGCAGCTCGACTAGTACGAACACCGGGGAGCTGTTTTTT. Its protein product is CASSSTSTNTGELFF. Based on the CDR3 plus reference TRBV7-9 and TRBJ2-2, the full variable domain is DTGVSQNPRHKITKRGQNVTFRCDPISEHNRLYWYRQTLGQGPEFLTYFQNEAQLEKSRLLSDRFSAERPKGSFSTLEIQRTEQGDSAMYLCASSSTSTNTGELFFGEGSRLTVL.

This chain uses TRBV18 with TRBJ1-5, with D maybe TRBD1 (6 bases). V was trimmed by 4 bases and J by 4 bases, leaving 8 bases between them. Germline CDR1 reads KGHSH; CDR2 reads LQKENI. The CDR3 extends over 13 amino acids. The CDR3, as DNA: TGTGCCAGCTCACGAGGACAGAATCAGCCCCAGCATTTT. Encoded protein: CASSRGQNQPQHF. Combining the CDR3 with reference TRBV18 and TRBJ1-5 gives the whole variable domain NAGVMQNPRHLVRRRGQEARLRCSPMKGHSHVYWYRQLPEEGLKFMVYLQKENIIDESGMPKERFSAEFPKEGPSILRIQQVVRGDSAAYFCASSRGQNQPQHFGDGTRLSIL.